These T cell receptor beta chains were read from a single sample in a study of cytomegalovirus exposure and HLA in healthy donors. Using immunoSEQ multiplex PCR, the repertoire was profiled, and TCRdb retains in-frame clones only, with some absent. The sample includes fewer than 350,000 clones, 80% to 90% seen only once; the top ten take roughly 2.3%. Source material: PBMCs. The receptors derive from a woman younger than 35 in good health and CMV-seronegative. CDR3s include the opening cysteine and the closing phenylalanine or tryptophan. Each record gives: J gene, V gene, CDR3 length, CDR3 protein.

TRBJ1-2	TRBV30	14	CAWSVQAGHYGYTF
TRBJ2-6	TRBV23-1	22	CASSHHHPTKYFRDSGANVLTF
TRBJ1-1	TRBV6-1	12	CDTGTLNTEAFF
TRBJ1-5	TRBV6-1	15	CASSEGHRSNQPQHF
TRBJ1-2	TRBV2	13	CASSGGQPSGYTF
TRBJ2-1	TRBV6-5	16	CASSYSSLAGRNEQFF
TRBJ1-2	TRBV19	15	CASTQSPQGAQGYTF
TRBJ2-7	TRBV2	15	CASSDNLAGSLEQYF
TRBJ1-1	TRBV30	17	CAWTRDRAVGMNTEAFF
TRBJ2-2	TRBV2	15	CASSEHSSNTGELFF
TRBJ2-3	TRBV7-3	17	CAGSPTLSGGYQHTQYF
TRBJ2-2	TRBV18	16	CASSPPSGVNTGELFF
TRBJ1-2	TRBV2	17	CASIGSRGRGQGYGYTF
TRBJ2-4	TRBV7-9	17	CASSPPPGQGPLDIQYF
TRBJ2-7	TRBV10-3	18	CAISESSGSGGANYEQYF
TRBJ1-3	TRBV29-1	14	CSVDRGLGGNTIYF
TRBJ2-1	TRBV13	17	CASSRIRGTSGYNEQFF
TRBJ1-1	TRBV9	13	CASSVGTGGEAFF
TRBJ2-7	TRBV5-8	12	CASSSRVGEQYF
TRBJ1-5	TRBV20-1	11	CSVGVGQPQHF
TRBJ2-1	TRBV7-3	15	CASSLKGDPRNEQFF
TRBJ2-1	TRBV11-2	15	CASSPSWSSYNEQFF
TRBJ2-5	TRBV5-4	15	CASSLSETDSGGQYF
TRBJ2-4	TRBV27	16	CASSDLAGVAKNIQYF
TRBJ1-1	TRBV10-1	16	CARAEFVAPGQTEAFF
TRBJ1-1	TRBV15	15	CATSPGSRGHTEAFF
TRBJ1-1	TRBV19	14	CASSKGEGKTEAFF
TRBJ1-1	TRBV5-1	15	CASSLGTADLTEAFF
TRBJ2-7	TRBV6-5	15	CASTPSGQGANEQYF
TRBJ1-5	TRBV6-1	15	CASSGGTGGNQPRHF
TRBJ2-7	TRBV7-9	12	CASSPTGGEQYF
TRBJ1-1	TRBV4-1	15	CASSLVDRVGTEAFF
TRBJ2-1	TRBV27	16	CASNQLGTVEINEQFF